This T cell receptor beta chain was sequenced in a study of blood T cells in healthy people across ages. A sample-barcoded 5' primer and a J-beta primer mix were used in a second PCR of about 6 to 12 cycles. One entry per CDR3 protein, called by TCRdb with MiXCR from the 5' RACE reads. The table has over 1,500,000 distinct CDR3 sequences, about 39% seen once. Concerning this clonotype itself: An end of the junction differs from the germline gene, which may be a read error.

The CDR3 is 14 residues long. The germline CDR1 and CDR2 sequences are SGHRS and YFSETQ. The V call is TRBV5-1, the J call TRBJ1-1; no clear D. This TCR came from a human donor in good health. Sequenced material: blood. CDR3 DNA sequence: TGCGCCGGCAGCACCTTCGGGAGGAACACTGAAGCTTTCTTT. Translating it yields CAGSTFGRNTEAFF.